Listed below are T cell receptor beta chains from one sample, sequenced in a study of OX40 agonist ivuxolimab in advanced cancers. The data were produced by immunoSEQ multiplex PCR, yet TCRdb's version contains in-frame clones alone and is incomplete. The sample carries under 70,000 clones, 70% to 90% recorded once. The material was CD4+ or CD8+ T cells sorted from blood, obtained in a trial of the OX40 agonist ivuxolimab. Receptor source: an adult with an advanced solid tumor such as melanoma, head and neck, liver or kidney cancer. Both conserved end residues are part of each CDR3. A D gene is named only where the DNA matches it firmly. Expanded clones are given a class, and other clones once, few, many or no size at all.

TRBJ2-5 | TRBV5-1 | NA | NA | CASSLGLTQETQYF | TGCGCCAGCAGCTTGGGGCTGACGCAAGAGACCCAGTACTTC
TRBJ2-5 | TRBV2 | NA | NA | CASSEGGVKETQYF | TGTGCCAGCAGTGAAGGGGGCGTGAAAGAGACCCAGTACTTC
TRBJ1-6 | TRBV5-1 | TRBD1 | NA | CASSFGDRRGSPLHF | TGCGCCAGCAGCTTTGGGGACAGGAGGGGTTCACCCCTCCACTTT
TRBJ1-1 | TRBV5-1 | NA | NA | CASSLEGSNTEAFF | TGCGCCAGCAGCTTGGAGGGATCGAACACTGAAGCTTTCTTT
TRBJ2-2 | TRBV28 | TRBD2 | few | CASSLRRTSGRARGAGELFF | TGTGCCAGCAGTTTACGAAGGACTAGCGGGAGGGCCCGAGGAGCCGGGGAGCTGTTTTTT
TRBJ2-3 | TRBV5-5 | TRBD2 | NA | CASSPRGGQADTQYF | TGTGCCAGCAGCCCGAGGGGAGGGCAGGCAGATACGCAGTATTTT
TRBJ2-3 | TRBV29-1 | NA | once | CSVEGTVSTDTQYF | TGCAGCGTTGAAGGGACAGTAAGCACAGATACGCAGTATTTT
TRBJ2-3 | TRBV4-1 | NA | NA | CASSQTGRDSDTQYF | TGCGCCAGCAGCCAAACCGGCCGGGACTCCGATACGCAGTATTTT
TRBJ1-6 | TRBV7-9 | NA | NA | CASSGLGSPLHF | TGTGCCAGCAGTGGGCTCGGTTCACCCCTCCACTTT
TRBJ2-1 | TRBV23-1 | NA | NA | CASSLGYYNEQFF | TGCGCCAGCAGTCTAGGGTACTACAATGAGCAGTTCTTC
TRBJ2-3 | TRBV29-1 | TRBD2 | NA | CSVQLLAGAEDTQYF | TGCAGCGTCCAACTCCTAGCGGGAGCGGAAGATACGCAGTATTTT
TRBJ2-3 | TRBV5-4 | NA | NA | CASSLDWTSTDTQYF | TGTGCCAGCAGCTTGGACTGGACTAGCACAGATACGCAGTATTTT
TRBJ2-7 | TRBV5-1 | NA | few | CASSLEAGDTYEQYF | TGCGCCAGCAGCTTGGAGGCAGGGGATACCTACGAGCAGTACTTC
TRBJ1-1 | TRBV19 | TRBD1 | NA | CASSIGVLDRATEAFF | TGTGCCAGTAGTATAGGGGTGCTGGACAGGGCCACTGAAGCTTTCTTT
TRBJ2-1 | TRBV5-1 | TRBD2 | NA | CASSLEASGKQFF | TGCGCCAGCAGCTTGGAGGCTAGCGGGAAGCAGTTCTTC
TRBJ2-2 | TRBV25-1 | NA | NA | CASSEGGGNTGELFF | TGTGCCAGCAGTGAAGGAGGGGGGAACACCGGGGAGCTGTTTTTT
TRBJ2-5 | TRBV9 | NA | NA | CASSVGSGEETQYF | TGTGCCAGCAGCGTAGGTTCGGGAGAAGAGACCCAGTACTTC
TRBJ1-5 | TRBV6-5 | TRBD1 | NA | CASTTGLNQPQHF | TGTGCCAGCACGACAGGGTTAAATCAGCCCCAGCATTTT
TRBJ2-7 | TRBV29-1 | TRBD1 | NA | CSVGLRTGRGAEQYF | TGCAGCGTTGGACTAAGGACAGGGCGCGGGGCCGAGCAGTACTTC
TRBJ2-2 | TRBV7-8 | NA | NA | CASSFGSTGGELFF | TGTGCCAGCAGCTTCGGCTCCACGGGCGGGGAGCTGTTTTTT
TRBJ1-2 | TRBV6-1 | NA | NA | CASSEHTNYGFGGLNVGYTF | TGTGCCAGCAGTGAACATACCAACTACGGTTTCGGGGGACTAAATGTGGGCTACACCTTC
TRBJ2-3 | TRBV6-4 | TRBD2 | NA | CASSSTSGSGTQYF | TGTGCCAGCAGTTCGACTAGCGGGAGTGGTACGCAGTATTTT
TRBJ2-7 | TRBV6-5 | TRBD2 | NA | CASGPGTSGTYEQYF | TGTGCCAGTGGCCCAGGGACTAGCGGTACCTACGAGCAGTACTTC
TRBJ2-7 | TRBV6-6 | NA | few | CASSPASYEQYF | TGTGCCAGCAGTCCAGCCTCCTACGAGCAGTACTTC
TRBJ2-1 | TRBV5-1 | TRBD2 | NA | CASSSGGEYNEQFF | TGCGCCAGCAGCTCTGGGGGGGAATACAATGAGCAGTTCTTC
TRBJ2-5 | TRBV21-1 | NA | once | CASSIRRDSQETQYF | TGTGCCAGCAGCATCCGAAGGGACAGTCAAGAGACCCAGTACTTC
TRBJ2-1 | TRBV5-4 | TRBD2 | NA | CASSKSASGVYNEQFF | TGTGCCAGCAGCAAATCCGCTAGCGGGGTCTACAATGAGCAGTTCTTC
TRBJ2-1 | TRBV11-3 | NA | NA | CATNPGVSGEGEQFF | TGTGCCACCAATCCCGGGGTGTCGGGAGAGGGTGAGCAGTTCTTC
TRBJ1-1 | TRBV7-9 | NA | NA | CASILWRGLEGTEAFF | TGTGCCAGCATCCTCTGGCGGGGTCTAGAGGGCACTGAAGCTTTCTTT
TRBJ2-1 | TRBV5-6 | TRBD2 | NA | CASSRTSGSTYNEQFF | TGTGCCAGCAGCCGAACTAGCGGGAGTACGTACAATGAGCAGTTCTTC
TRBJ2-3 | TRBV11-1 | TRBD2 | NA | CASSFSGRGATDTQYF | TGTGCCAGCAGCTTTAGCGGGAGGGGAGCCACAGATACGCAGTATTTT
TRBJ2-2 | TRBV5-1 | NA | NA | CASSLDQNTGELFF | TGCGCCAGCAGCTTGGATCAGAACACCGGGGAGCTGTTTTTT
TRBJ2-5 | TRBV7-2 | TRBD1 | NA | CASSLLRGQRETQYF | TGTGCCAGCAGCTTACTCAGGGGGCAACGGGAGACCCAGTACTTC
TRBJ2-1 | TRBV11-2 | TRBD2 | NA | CASSTLAGSYNEQFF | TGTGCCAGCAGCACCCTAGCGGGGTCCTACAATGAGCAGTTCTTC
TRBJ1-2 | TRBV7-9 | NA | NA | CASSPTVGYGYTF | TGTGCCAGCAGCCCCACCGTCGGCTATGGCTACACCTTC
TRBJ2-7 | TRBV11-2 | NA | NA | CASGLGEQYF | TGTGCCAGCGGTCTCGGGGAGCAGTACTTC
TRBJ1-2 | TRBV7-6 | TRBD1 | few | CASSSTGVDGYTF | TGTGCCAGCAGTTCCACAGGGGTCGATGGCTACACCTTC
TRBJ1-6 | TRBV6-6 | NA | NA | CASRGGFESPLHF | TGTGCCAGCCGGGGGGGTTTCGAATCACCCCTCCACTTT
TRBJ2-3 | TRBV10-2 | NA | NA | CASKETYSTDTQYF | TGCGCCAGCAAGGAGACCTACAGCACAGATACGCAGTATTTT
TRBJ1-3 | TRBV10-3 | NA | NA | CAISDPKTSGNTIYF | TGTGCCATCAGTGATCCGAAAACCTCTGGAAACACCATATATTTT
TRBJ2-3 | TRBV19 | NA | NA | CASRTRTGTDTQYF | TGTGCCAGCCGTACTCGGACAGGCACAGATACGCAGTATTTT
TRBJ1-1 | TRBV6-1 | NA | NA | CASRQWDEAFF | TGTGCCAGCAGGCAGTGGGATGAAGCTTTCTTT
TRBJ1-1 | TRBV4-1 | TRBD1 | NA | CASSRAFVGTGAGGTEAFF | TGCGCCAGCAGCCGAGCCTTCGTCGGGACAGGGGCCGGGGGCACTGAAGCTTTCTTT
TRBJ2-1 | TRBV11-3 | TRBD2 | once | CASSPAGATPGEQFF | TGTGCCAGCAGCCCAGCGGGAGCCACCCCGGGAGAGCAGTTCTTC
TRBJ2-6 | TRBV2 | NA | NA | CASSEARTPGANVLTF | TGTGCCAGCAGTGAAGCGCGGACTCCCGGGGCCAACGTCCTGACTTTC
TRBJ2-7 | TRBV10-3 | TRBD2 | NA | CATATAGSYEQYF | TGTGCCACCGCGACAGCGGGAAGCTACGAGCAGTACTTC
TRBJ2-2 | TRBV11-2 | NA | NA | CASSSIGNTGELFF | TGTGCCAGCAGCTCTATAGGGAACACCGGGGAGCTGTTTTTT
TRBJ2-3 | TRBV4-1 | TRBD2 | NA | CASSQEPLTSGRVSSTDTQYF | TGCGCCAGCAGCCAAGAGCCCCTGACTAGCGGGAGGGTTTCTAGCACAGATACGCAGTATTTT